The 24 T cell receptor beta chains given below trace back to one sample, sequenced in a study of T cell responses to AZD1222 COVID-19 vaccine. Sequencing was performed with immunoSEQ multiplex PCR; in TCRdb, only in-frame clones are kept and a portion is missing. The table records 77,000 or so clones, approximately 90% of them present only once. Sample: peripheral blood, taken 28 days after the second AZD1222 dose. All receptors derive from an adult who received the AZD1222 COVID-19 vaccine.

The chain recombines TRBV6-5 with TRBJ2-5; D remains unclear. This CDR3 is 13 amino acids long. Between the trimmed V and J ends, which lost 6 bases and 5 bases, there was a span of 13 bases. Germline V CDR1 and CDR2: MNHEY, SVGAGI. The CDR3 sequence: CASSFSGSETQYF. The DNA for the CDR3 is TGTGCCAGCAGCTTTTCTGGTTCCGAGACCCAGTACTTC.

The J gene is TRBJ2-1, the V gene TRBV7-2; a possible D gene is TRBD2 (5 bases). CDR1 and CDR2 from the germline V gene are SGHTA and FQGNSA. Trimming cost V 2 bases and J 6 bases, with 11 bases left between them. This CDR3 region has 14 residues. Here the CDR3 DNA reads TGTGCCAGCAGCTTAAGCCGTGGGAGCAATGAGCAGTTCTTC. Encoded protein: CASSLSRGSNEQFF. Using reference TRBV7-2 and TRBJ2-1 for the parts outside the CDR3, the full variable domain is GAGVSQSPSNKVTEKGKDVELRCDPISGHTALYWYRQSLGQGLEFLIYFQGNSAPDKSGLPSDRFSAERTGGSVSTLTIQRTQQEDSAVYLCASSLSRGSNEQFFGPGTRLTVL.

A word on this clone: The sample has other DNA sequences that encode this CDR3 too. The chain couples TRBV27 to TRBJ2-7; D unresolved. CDR1 is MNHEY, CDR2 SMNVEV, per germline (reference sequence). The ends were cut back, 4 bases at V and 0 bases at J, with 4 bases in the middle. The CDR3 covers 12 residues. CDR3 region: CASSSRSYEQYF. The CDR3 DNA sequence: TGTGCCAGCAGTTCACGCTCCTACGAGCAGTACTTC.

This clone has just one count. The J gene is TRBJ2-4, the V gene TRBV11-2; possibly TRBD2 for D (6 bases). Trimming left V 4 bases short and J 9 bases short, with 16 bases between. Per the germline V gene, CDR1 is SGHAT and CDR2 is FQNNGV. There are 14 residues in the CDR3. Written as DNA, the CDR3 is TGTGCCAGCAGCTCTACTAGCTTGGGGGGCATTCAGTACTTC. Amino acids: CASSSTSLGGIQYF.

The chain employs TRBV19 and TRBJ1-5; D perhaps matches TRBD1 (6 bases). CDR1 LNHDA and CDR2 SQIVND come from the germline V gene (reference sequence). The CDR3 loop spans 14 amino acids. Between the trimmed V and J ends, which lost 1 base and 8 bases, there was a span of 12 bases. The chain's CDR3 is CASSIGTDAKPQHF. The CDR3 bases are TGTGCCAGTAGTATAGGGACAGATGCGAAGCCCCAGCATTTT.

The CDR3 loop is CASGGTVFVGEAFF. CDR3 coding DNA: TGTGCCAGCGGAGGGACAGTGTTTGTAGGTGAAGCTTTCTTT. The gene calls are TRBV2 and TRBJ1-1, with TRBD1 identical over 7 bases. The CDR3 loop spans 14 amino acids. The J segment lost 7 bases and the V segment lost 8 bases, leaving 13 bases of the junction unmatched. Germline loops: CDR1 SNHLY, CDR2 FYNNEI.

This chain uses TRBV6-5 with TRBJ2-3; D is unresolved. The V gene lost 0 bases and the J gene lost 2 bases, with 6 bases spanning the gap. The CDR3 length is 14 residues. Germline V CDR1 and CDR2: MNHEY, SVGAGI. CDR3 amino acids: CASSYSRFTDTQYF. Written as DNA, the CDR3 is TGTGCCAGCAGTTACTCGAGGTTCACAGATACGCAGTATTTT.

This chain uses TRBV5-6 with TRBJ2-3; TRBD2 is a possible D gene (6 bases). V lost 2 bases to trimming and J lost 0 bases, with 13 bases between them. Germline values: CDR1 SGHDT, CDR2 YYEEEE. This CDR3 spans 16 amino acids. The CDR3 sequence is CASSLASVHSTDTQYF. For the CDR3, the DNA is TGTGCCAGCAGCTTAGCTAGCGTCCATAGCACAGATACGCAGTATTTT. Combining the CDR3 with reference TRBV5-6 and TRBJ2-3 gives the whole variable domain DAGVTQSPTHLIKTRGQQVTLRCSPKSGHDTVSWYQQALGQGPQFIFQYYEEEERQRGNFPDRFSGHQFPNYSSELNVNALLLGDSALYLCASSLASVHSTDTQYFGPGTRLTVL.

This rearrangement joins TRBV5-1 to TRBJ2-1; 7 bases are shared with TRBD2. The junction had 7 bases not matched to a gene; V was cut back by 0 bases and J by 4 bases. CDR3 size: 16 residues. The germline V gene encodes CDR1 SGHRS and CDR2 YFSETQ. The CDR3 DNA follows: TGCGCCAGCAGCTTGGGAGGGCGGGAGTTTTACAATGAGCAGTTCTTC. This sequence encodes CASSLGGREFYNEQFF. Full variable domain (remainder filled in from reference TRBV5-1 and TRBJ2-1): KAGVTQTPRYLIKTRGQQVTLSCSPISGHRSVSWYQQTPGQGLQFLFEYFSETQRNKGNFPGRFSGRQFSNSRSEMNVSTLELGDSALYLCASSLGGREFYNEQFFGPGTRLTVL.

The rearrangement joins TRBV24-1 to TRBJ1-4; D possibly corresponds to TRBD1 (5 bases). V was shortened by 0 bases and J by 8 bases, with 9 bases between the two germline ends. The V gene's germline CDR1 is KGHDR and CDR2 SFDVKD. This CDR3 is built from 14 residues. CDR3 region: CATSDLTGGEKLFF. For the CDR3, the DNA is TGTGCCACCAGTGATTTGACAGGCGGAGAAAAACTGTTTTTT.

The sample holds one count of this clone. The chain joins TRBV24-1 to TRBJ1-5; D is undetermined. The germline V gene has CDR1 KGHDR and CDR2 SFDVKD. The CDR3 is made up of 12 amino acids. V shed 1 base and J shed 9 bases, with 6 bases lying between them. The CDR3 DNA is TGTGCCACCAGTGATTTTTCCGGGCCCCAGCATTTT. Translation gives CATSDFSGPQHF.

The rearrangement joins TRBV5-6 to TRBJ2-5; D is unclear. The germline CDR1 and CDR2 sequences are SGHDT and YYEEEE. V shed 1 base and J shed 1 base, with 5 bases lying between them. The CDR3 length is 13 residues. CDR3: CASSLNSQETQYF. DNA for the CDR3: TGTGCCAGCAGCTTGAATTCCCAAGAGACCCAGTACTTC.

This clone was recorded once. This chain uses TRBV6-5 with TRBJ1-2; 7 bases align to TRBD1. V gave up 6 bases and J gave up 7 bases; unmatched junction bases: 14. This CDR3 region has 15 residues. The V gene's germline CDR1 is MNHEY and CDR2 SVGAGI. This CDR3 reads CASSKGRAGGFGYTF. DNA of the CDR3: TGTGCCAGCAGCAAAGGAAGGGCAGGGGGATTTGGCTACACCTTC.

The V and J genes are TRBV5-1 and TRBJ2-7; 7 bases match TRBD1. The CDR3 has 13 residues. The J segment lost 2 bases and the V segment lost 4 bases, leaving 3 bases of the junction unmatched. CDR1 SGHRS and CDR2 YFSETQ come from the germline V gene. This chain's CDR3 is CASSRDRTYEQYF. CDR3 nucleotide sequence: TGCGCCAGCAGCCGGGACAGAACCTACGAGCAGTACTTC.

The chain combines TRBV7-9 with TRBJ2-7, with 13 nucleotides matching TRBD2. CDR1 and CDR2 (germline): SEHNR, FQNEAQ (reference sequence). The V gene end was trimmed by 1 base and the J gene end by 5 bases; junction bases not matched to a gene: 8. CDR3 size: 17 residues. The CDR3 DNA follows: TGTGCCAGCAGCTTAGGACTAGCGGGAGGCTCCGGGGACGAGCAGTACTTC. This encodes CASSLGLAGGSGDEQYF.

The V call is TRBV27, the J call TRBJ1-1; the D gene is possibly TRBD1 (5 bases). V shed 3 bases and J shed 5 bases, with 10 bases lying between them. Germline CDR1 MNHEY, CDR2 SMNVEV (reference sequence). CDR3 length equals 13 residues. CDR3 sequence (DNA): TGTGCCAGCAGTTTGTCGGGGGTTACTGAAGCTTTCTTT. It encodes CASSLSGVTEAFF.

Here the CDR3 DNA reads TGTGCCAGCAGTGCTCGGACAGGAGAGACCCAGTACTTC. This sequence encodes CASSARTGETQYF. J is TRBJ2-5 and V is TRBV28, with 7 nucleotides matching TRBD1. V gave up 5 bases and J gave up 4 bases; unmatched junction bases: 4. The germline CDR1 and CDR2 sequences are MDHEN and SYDVKM. The CDR3 sequence is 13 residues long.

This clone has a handful of counts. This chain uses TRBV10-3 with TRBJ2-7; 8 bases are shared with TRBD1. From germline, CDR1 is ENHRY and CDR2 SYGVKD. V dropped 8 bases and J dropped 1; count of bases not matched to a gene: 10. The CDR3 is 15 amino acids. CDR3 sequence reads: CAIAKVDRASYEQYF. DNA for the CDR3: TGTGCCATCGCCAAAGTGGACAGGGCGTCCTACGAGCAGTACTTC.

The CDR3 spells CASSLEIAEFAYEQYF. Written as DNA, the CDR3 is TGTGCCAGCAGCTTAGAAATAGCGGAATTCGCCTACGAGCAGTACTTC. The V gene is TRBV11-2, the J gene TRBJ2-7; D is possibly TRBD2 (6 bases). Trimming took 0 bases from V and 2 from J, leaving 14 bases between them. This CDR3 comprises 16 residues. Germline V lookup: CDR1 SGHAT, CDR2 FQNNGV.

This chain uses TRBV6-5 with TRBJ2-5; D not resolved. The germline V gene has CDR1 MNHEY and CDR2 SVGAGI. This CDR3 spans 10 amino acids. V was shortened by 4 bases and J by 4 bases, with 1 base between the two germline ends. The CDR3, as DNA: TGTGCCAGCAGTTTAGAGACCCAGTACTTC. Its protein product is CASSLETQYF.

V and J are TRBV4-1 and TRBJ2-3; D is perhaps TRBD1 (6 bases). Germline-derived CDR1 and CDR2 are MGHRA and YSYEKL. CDR3 length: 15 amino acids. V was pared by 5 bases and J by 2 bases, with 14 bases between. For the CDR3, the DNA is TGCGCCAGCAGCTATGGACAGACGAACACAGATACGCAGTATTTT. Amino acids: CASSYGQTNTDTQYF.

This clone was counted a single time. The sample carries other DNA sequences with the same CDR3. CDR3: CASSPDRDTEAFF. For the CDR3, the DNA is TGTGCCAGCAGTCCGGACAGGGACACTGAAGCTTTCTTT. This rearrangement joins TRBV7-3 to TRBJ1-1; TRBD1 matches 8 bases. The CDR3 sequence is 13 residues long. V lost 6 bases to trimming and J lost 3 bases; unmatched junction nucleotides: 3. CDR1 SGHTA and CDR2 FQGTGA come from the germline V gene.

The rearrangement joins TRBV5-4 to TRBJ2-7, with a weak D call TRBD1 (5 bases). The CDR3 totals 15 residues. Germline CDR1 reads SGHNT; CDR2 reads YYREEE (reference sequence). Between the trimmed V and J ends, which lost 0 bases and 0 bases, there was a span of 10 bases. The CDR3 loop reads CASSLEGRVSYEQYF. The CDR3 DNA follows: TGTGCCAGCAGCTTGGAGGGCAGGGTCTCCTACGAGCAGTACTTC.

The chain combines TRBV2 with TRBJ2-7; 7 bases fit TRBD2. Germline V gene data show CDR1 as SNHLY and CDR2 as FYNNEI. The V segment lost 5 bases and the J segment 0 bases; nucleotides outside the gene matches: 7. The CDR3 is made up of 15 amino acids. The CDR3 nucleotides are TGTGCCAGCAGTCCTCTAGCGGAGTCCTCCTACGAGCAGTACTTC. It translates to CASSPLAESSYEQYF.